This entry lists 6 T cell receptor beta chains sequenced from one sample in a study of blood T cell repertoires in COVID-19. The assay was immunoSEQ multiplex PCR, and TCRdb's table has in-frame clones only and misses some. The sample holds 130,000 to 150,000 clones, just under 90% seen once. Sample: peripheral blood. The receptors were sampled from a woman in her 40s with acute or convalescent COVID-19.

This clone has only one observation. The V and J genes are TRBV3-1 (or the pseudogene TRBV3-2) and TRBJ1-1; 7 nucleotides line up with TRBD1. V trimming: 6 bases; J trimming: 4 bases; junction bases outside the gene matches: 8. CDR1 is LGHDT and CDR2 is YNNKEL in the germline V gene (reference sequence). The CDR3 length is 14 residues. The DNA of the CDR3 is TGTGCCAGCAGTCGTGGACAGGAGGTCACTGAAGCTTTCTTT. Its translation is CASSRGQEVTEAFF.

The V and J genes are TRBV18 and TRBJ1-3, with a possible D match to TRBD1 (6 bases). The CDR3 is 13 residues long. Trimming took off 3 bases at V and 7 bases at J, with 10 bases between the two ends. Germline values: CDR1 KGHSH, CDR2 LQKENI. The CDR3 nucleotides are TGTGCCAGCTCACCCCTCCAGGGGAACACCATATATTTT. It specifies CASSPLQGNTIYF.

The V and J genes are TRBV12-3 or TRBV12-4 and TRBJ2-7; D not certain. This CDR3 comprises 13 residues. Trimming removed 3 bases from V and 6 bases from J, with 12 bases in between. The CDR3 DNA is TGTGCCAGCAGTTTGGCGGTCCTGAGCGAGCAGTACTTC. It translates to CASSLAVLSEQYF.

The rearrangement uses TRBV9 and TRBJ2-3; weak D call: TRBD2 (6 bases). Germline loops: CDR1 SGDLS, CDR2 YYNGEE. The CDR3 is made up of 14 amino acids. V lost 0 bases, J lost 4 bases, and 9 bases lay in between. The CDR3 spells CASSVVGGADTQYF. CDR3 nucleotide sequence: TGTGCCAGCAGCGTAGTCGGGGGAGCAGATACGCAGTATTTT. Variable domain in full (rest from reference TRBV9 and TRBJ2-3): DSGVTQTPKHLITATGQRVTLRCSPRSGDLSVYWYQQSLDQGLQFLIQYYNGEERAKGNILERFSAQQFPDLHSELNLSSLELGDSALYFCASSVVGGADTQYFGPGTRLTVL.

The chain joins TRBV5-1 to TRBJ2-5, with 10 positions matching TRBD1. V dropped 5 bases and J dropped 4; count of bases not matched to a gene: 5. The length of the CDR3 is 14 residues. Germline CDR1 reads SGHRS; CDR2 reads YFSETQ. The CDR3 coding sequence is TGCGCCAGCAGGACAGGGGGCTTGGCAGAGACCCAGTACTTC. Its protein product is CASRTGGLAETQYF. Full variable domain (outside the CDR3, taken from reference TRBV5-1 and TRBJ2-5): KAGVTQTPRYLIKTRGQQVTLSCSPISGHRSVSWYQQTPGQGLQFLFEYFSETQRNKGNFPGRFSGRQFSNSRSEMNVSTLELGDSALYLCASRTGGLAETQYFGPGTRLLVL.

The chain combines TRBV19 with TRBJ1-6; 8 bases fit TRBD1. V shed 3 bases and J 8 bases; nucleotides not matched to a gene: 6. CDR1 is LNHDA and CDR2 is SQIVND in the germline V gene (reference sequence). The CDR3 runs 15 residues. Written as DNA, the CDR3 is TGTGCCAGTAGTATTGCAGGGGGCGTTGATTCACCCCTCCACTTT. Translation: CASSIAGGVDSPLHF.